Listed here are 29 T cell receptor beta chains from one sample, sequenced in a study of memory CD4+ T cells and cytomegalovirus serostatus. Sequencing was performed with immunoSEQ multiplex PCR; in TCRdb, only in-frame clones are kept and a portion is missing. This table holds about 61,000 clones, around 82% found once. The sort gate was single viable CD3+CD4+CD8-CD45RO+ cells for memory CD4+ T cells. What was sequenced was memory CD4+ T cells from blood. Receptor source: an adult in good health and CMV-seronegative. Some clones in this sample may be carry-over from other donors' samples.

The chain couples TRBV11-2 to TRBJ1-1, with 10 bases that match TRBD1. V lost 1 base to trimming and J lost 3 bases; unmatched junction nucleotides: 2. Germline V gives CDR1 SGHAT, CDR2 FQNNGV. The CDR3 is 15 residues long. Here the CDR3 reads CASSLVGQGYTEAFF. Written as DNA, the CDR3 is TGTGCCAGCAGCTTAGTGGGACAGGGGTACACTGAAGCTTTCTTT. Full variable domain (missing parts from reference TRBV11-2 and TRBJ1-1): EAGVAQSPRYKIIEKRQSVAFWCNPISGHATLYWYQQILGQGPKLLIQFQNNGVVDDSQLPKDRFSAERLKGVDSTLKIQPAKLEDSAVYLCASSLVGQGYTEAFFGQGTRLTVV.

This clone was recorded once. The chain carries TRBV2 and TRBJ2-7; 8 bases fit TRBD2. This CDR3 comprises 16 residues. CDR1 SNHLY and CDR2 FYNNEI come from the germline V gene. The trim removed 3 bases at V and 2 bases at J, leaving 9 bases unmatched. The DNA for the CDR3 is TGTGCCAGCAGTGATGGCGCGGGACTAGGGACCTACGAGCAGTACTTC. This gives the protein CASSDGAGLGTYEQYF.

The gene calls are TRBV5-6 and TRBJ2-5; the D gene is possibly TRBD1 (5 bases). Germline CDR1 SGHDT, CDR2 YYEEEE. V was pared by 4 bases and J by 5 bases, with 15 bases between. CDR3 length equals 14 residues. Here the CDR3 reads CASSKSGQAETQYF. The CDR3 DNA is TGTGCCAGCAGCAAGTCCGGACAAGCGGAGACCCAGTACTTC.

In nucleotides, the CDR3 is TGTGCCAGCACGCTCAGACAGGGGCGGGTCACTGAAGCTTTCTTT. Its protein is CASTLRQGRVTEAFF. The V call is TRBV7-2, the J call TRBJ1-1; TRBD1 matches 8 bases. This CDR3 is built from 15 residues. Trimming removed 7 bases from V and 4 bases from J; junction bases left unmatched: 11. The germline V gene has CDR1 SGHTA and CDR2 FQGNSA.

This clone was seen more than once but under ten times. The chain recombines TRBV30 with TRBJ1-2, with 7 bases aligning to TRBD1. Germline lookup yields CDR1 GTSNPN and CDR2 SVGIG (reference sequence). The CDR3 extends over 15 amino acids. V dropped 8 bases and J dropped 6; count of bases not matched to a gene: 18. CDR3 protein: CASPRTGSTEDGYTF. The CDR3 DNA sequence: TGTGCCAGCCCGAGGACAGGTTCAACAGAGGATGGCTACACCTTC. Together with reference TRBV30 and TRBJ1-2, the CDR3 gives the full variable domain: SQTIHQWPATLVQPVGSPLSLECTVEGTSNPNLYWYRQAAGRGLQLLFYSVGIGQISSEVPQNLSASRPQDRQFILSSKKLLLSDSGFYLCASPRTGSTEDGYTFGSGTRLTVV.

The rearrangement links TRBV11-2 to TRBJ2-5, with D tentatively TRBD2 (6 bases). Trimming removed 5 bases at V and 5 bases at J, with 18 bases between. Germline V gene data show CDR1 as SGHAT and CDR2 as FQNNGV. The CDR3 runs to 15 residues. For the CDR3, the DNA is TGTGCCAGCAGCAGCGTTTCGGGGGTTCGGGAGACCCAGTACTTC. This codes for CASSSVSGVRETQYF.

V is TRBV29-1 and J is TRBJ2-1, with 8 bases identical to TRBD1. The J segment lost 8 bases and the V segment lost 6 bases, leaving 6 bases of the junction unmatched. This CDR3 spans 12 amino acids. Germline V CDR1 and CDR2: SQVTM, ANQGSEA. The CDR3 DNA reads TGCAGCGTGAAACAGGGGGTCGATGAGCAGTTCTTC. Protein product: CSVKQGVDEQFF.

The chain is built from TRBV6-5 and TRBJ2-1, with 9 bases that match TRBD2. CDR3 size: 13 residues. The V and J ends lost 5 bases and 6 bases, in that order; junction bases with no gene match: 2. Germline V gene sequence: CDR1 MNHEY, CDR2 SVGAGI. CDR3 region: CASSRGGGNEQFF. CDR3 nucleotide sequence: TGTGCCAGCAGTCGCGGGGGGGGCAATGAGCAGTTCTTC.

A word on this clone: A read error may account for a junction end that differs from germline. The genes are TRBV5-1 and TRBJ2-3; tentatively, D is TRBD1 (5 bases). Germline CDR1 SGHRS, CDR2 YFSETQ. CDR3 length: 12 residues. The CDR3 DNA sequence: TGCGCCAGCAGATTGGGGCGGGATACGCAGTATTTT. As protein: CASRLGRDTQYF.

This clone was observed a few times. The chain is built from TRBV7-9 and TRBJ1-6; weak D call: TRBD1 (5 bases). V dropped 1 base and J dropped 9 bases, with 7 bases sitting between them. The CDR3 length is 13 residues. Germline V gene sequence: CDR1 SEHNR, CDR2 FQNEAQ (reference sequence). The CDR3 sequence is CASSLDGGSPLHF. The CDR3 region has the DNA TGTGCCAGCAGCTTAGATGGGGGTTCACCCCTCCACTTT.

This clone was detected only a few times. The chain carries TRBV9 and TRBJ1-4; D not certain. The germline CDR1 and CDR2 sequences are SGDLS and YYNGEE. The germline V and J ends were trimmed by 0 bases and 7 bases, with 13 bases remaining between them. The length of the CDR3 is 15 residues. This CDR3 reads CASSVAAGEAEKLFF. The CDR3 nucleotides read TGTGCCAGCAGCGTAGCCGCTGGGGAGGCTGAAAAACTGTTTTTT.

This chain joins TRBV18 and TRBJ1-6; D is perhaps TRBD1 (5 bases). Germline V CDR1 and CDR2: KGHSH, LQKENI. Trimming pared 4 bases from V and 0 bases from J, leaving 10 bases between. The CDR3 is made up of 16 amino acids. CDR3 DNA: TGTGCCAGCTCACTGGGACCCAGCTCCTATAATTCACCCCTCCACTTT. Its protein product is CASSLGPSSYNSPLHF.

The genes are TRBV2 and TRBJ1-3; 7 bases match TRBD1. In germline, CDR1 is SNHLY, CDR2 FYNNEI. V was pared by 8 bases and J by 4 bases, with 8 bases of the junction left unmatched. The CDR3 runs to 14 residues. CDR3 sequence (DNA): TGTGCCAGCCATAACAGGGGAACGGGAAACACCATATATTTT. This translates into CASHNRGTGNTIYF.

The CDR3 bases are TGTGCCAGCAGTTGGACTAGCGGGAGTTACGAGCAGTACTTC. This encodes CASSWTSGSYEQYF. The chain combines TRBV6-6 with TRBJ2-7, with 13 positions matching TRBD2. The CDR3 is 14 residues long. V was clipped by 4 bases and J by 4 bases; unmatched bases: 1. The germline CDR1 and CDR2 sequences are MNHNY and SVGAGI (reference sequence).

The chain combines TRBV6-1 with TRBJ2-3; tentative D call: TRBD1 (5 bases). CDR3 length: 18 amino acids. CDR1 and CDR2 from the germline V gene are MNHNS and SASEGT. Trimming removed 3 bases at V and 1 base at J, with 20 bases between. The CDR3 here is CASSDTKGPWGRTDTQYF. The CDR3 region has the DNA TGTGCCAGCAGTGATACTAAGGGGCCTTGGGGTCGCACAGATACGCAGTATTTT.

V is TRBV28 and J is TRBJ2-1; TRBD2 matches at 10 bases. Germline loops: CDR1 MDHEN, CDR2 SYDVKM. The CDR3 extends over 21 amino acids. With V trimmed by 3 bases and J by 9 bases, 26 bases remained unmatched. The CDR3, as DNA: TGTGCCAGCAGTTTTGGAATGGTAGCGGGAGGCCCACGTACCCTTACCTTTGAGCAGTTCTTC. Translated: CASSFGMVAGGPRTLTFEQFF.

The chain links TRBV28 to TRBJ2-5, with D hard to call. This CDR3 region has 12 residues. Deletions cut 8 bases from V and 0 bases from J, with 7 bases between. Germline CDR1 reads MDHEN; CDR2 reads SYDVKM. The CDR3 reads CASSRYQETQYF. The CDR3 DNA follows: TGTGCCAGCTCACGGTACCAAGAGACCCAGTACTTC.

The chain has TRBV6-1 and TRBJ2-3, with D unresolved. This CDR3 has 12 residues. From germline, CDR1 is MNHNS and CDR2 SASEGT. The V end was cut by 7 bases, the J end by 5 bases, with 10 bases between. DNA for the CDR3: TGTGCCAGCAATCCGTCAGGAGATACGCAGTATTTT. Translating it yields CASNPSGDTQYF.

This clone was picked up one time. This chain connects TRBV7-2 to TRBJ2-2; tentatively, D is TRBD1 (7 bases). Germline assignment: CDR1 SGHTA and CDR2 FQGNSA. The CDR3 sequence is 18 residues long. V shed 0 bases and J shed 1 base, with 15 bases lying between them. The CDR3 DNA reads as TGTGCCAGCAGCTTAGCGGTCGGAGGGGGCAGGAACACCGGGGAGCTGTTTTTT. Residues: CASSLAVGGGRNTGELFF. Full variable domain (rest looked up from reference TRBV7-2 and TRBJ2-2): GAGVSQSPSNKVTEKGKDVELRCDPISGHTALYWYRQSLGQGLEFLIYFQGNSAPDKSGLPSDRFSAERTGGSVSTLTIQRTQQEDSAVYLCASSLAVGGGRNTGELFFGEGSRLTVL.

This chain connects TRBV2 to TRBJ1-1; D is undetermined. Per the germline V gene, CDR1 is SNHLY and CDR2 is FYNNEI. The CDR3 sequence is 13 residues long. V lost 2 bases and J 1 base, leaving 5 bases between the germline ends. CDR3 protein: CASSEQGNTEAFF. The CDR3 coding sequence is TGTGCCAGCAGTGAACAAGGGAACACTGAAGCTTTCTTT.

This chain uses TRBV6-5 with TRBJ2-1; no firm D call. Germline V CDR1 and CDR2: MNHEY, SVGAGI. The CDR3 sequence is 13 residues long. The V and J ends lost 3 bases and 6 bases respectively, with 9 bases between them. CDR3 nucleotide sequence: TGTGCCAGCAGTTATCAAGCCTCCAATGAGCAGTTCTTC. This encodes CASSYQASNEQFF.

The genes are TRBV10-3 and TRBJ1-6; 7 bases line up with TRBD1. The CDR3 loop spans 13 amino acids. Germline V lookup: CDR1 ENHRY, CDR2 SYGVKD. After removal of 6 bases from V and 8 bases from J, the junction contained 4 bases not matched to a gene. The CDR3: CAIRGQLDSPLHF. In DNA form, the CDR3 reads TGTGCCATCAGGGGACAGTTAGATTCACCCCTCCACTTT.

The chain couples TRBV5-1 to TRBJ1-2; 8 bases agree with TRBD1. The junction had 14 bases not matched to a gene; V was cut back by 9 bases and J by 4 bases. CDR3 length equals 15 residues. CDR1 is SGHRS and CDR2 is YFSETQ in the germline V gene. CDR3 DNA: TGCGCCACCAAGAGCGCAGGGGGCGCCGGCTATGGCTACACCTTC. As protein: CATKSAGGAGYGYTF.

The chain links TRBV6-6 to TRBJ1-1; D might be TRBD1 (5 bases). V gave up 0 bases and J gave up 6 bases, with 11 bases separating them. The V gene's germline CDR1 is MNHNY and CDR2 SVGAGI (reference sequence). The CDR3 extends over 14 amino acids. The CDR3 spells CASSYSDRGAEAFF. For the CDR3, the DNA is TGTGCCAGCAGTTACTCTGACAGAGGCGCTGAAGCTTTCTTT.

The rearrangement uses TRBV28 and TRBJ1-5, with TRBD1 as a possible D gene (6 bases). The V end was cut by 6 bases, the J end by 6 bases, with 18 bases between. The CDR3 runs 15 residues. Germline loops: CDR1 MDHEN, CDR2 SYDVKM. For the CDR3, the DNA is TGTGCCAGCAGCTATACAGGGAGGGGCGGTCAGCCCCAGCATTTT. This translates into CASSYTGRGGQPQHF.

DNA for the CDR3: TGTGCCAGCAGCTTAGTCGCGGGAGCCTACAATGAGCAGTTCTTC. Its protein product is CASSLVAGAYNEQFF. The chain carries TRBV7-9 and TRBJ2-1, with TRBD2 matching over 7 bases. Germline V gives CDR1 SEHNR, CDR2 FQNEAQ (reference sequence). Germline trimming cut 1 base from V and 2 bases from J; bases unmatched to any gene: 2. The CDR3 is made up of 15 amino acids.

The chain recombines TRBV2 with TRBJ2-7; 7 bases match TRBD1. The junction had 12 bases not matched to a gene; V was cut back by 5 bases and J by 5 bases. Germline CDR1 is SNHLY and CDR2 is FYNNEI. The CDR3 spans 15 residues. CDR3 protein: CASSPIDRVTDEQYF. The CDR3, as DNA: TGTGCCAGCAGTCCAATAGACAGGGTTACGGACGAGCAGTACTTC.

This sequence joins TRBV11-2 and TRBJ2-3, with D unclear. The CDR3 has 16 amino acids. CDR1 and CDR2 from the germline V gene are SGHAT and FQNNGV. V was shortened by 1 base and J by 1 base, with 12 bases between the two germline ends. The CDR3 sequence: CASSLVGTGRTDTQYF. CDR3 DNA sequence: TGTGCCAGCAGCTTAGTTGGCACTGGACGCACAGATACGCAGTATTTT.

V usage is TRBV30 and J usage is TRBJ1-5; no firm D call. CDR1 and CDR2 from the germline V gene are GTSNPN and SVGIG (reference sequence). The CDR3 is 17 amino acids. V gave up 0 bases and J gave up 7 bases, with 22 bases separating them. The CDR3 protein is CAWSVSLDLQKGQPQHF. The CDR3 bases are TGTGCCTGGAGTGTCTCGTTAGACCTCCAGAAAGGCCAGCCCCAGCATTTT.